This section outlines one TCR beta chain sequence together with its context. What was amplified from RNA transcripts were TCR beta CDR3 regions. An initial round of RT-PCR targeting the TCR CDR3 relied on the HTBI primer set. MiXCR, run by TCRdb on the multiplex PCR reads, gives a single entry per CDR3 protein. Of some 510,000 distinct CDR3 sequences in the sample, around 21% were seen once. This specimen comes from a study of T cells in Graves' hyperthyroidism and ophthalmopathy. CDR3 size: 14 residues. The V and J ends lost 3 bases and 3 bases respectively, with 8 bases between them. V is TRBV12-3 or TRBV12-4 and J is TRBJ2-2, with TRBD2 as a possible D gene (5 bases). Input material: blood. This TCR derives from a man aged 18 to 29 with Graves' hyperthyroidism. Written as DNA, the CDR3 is TGTGCCAGCAGTTTGCAGGAGGACACCGGGGAGCTGTTTTTT. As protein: CASSLQEDTGELFF.